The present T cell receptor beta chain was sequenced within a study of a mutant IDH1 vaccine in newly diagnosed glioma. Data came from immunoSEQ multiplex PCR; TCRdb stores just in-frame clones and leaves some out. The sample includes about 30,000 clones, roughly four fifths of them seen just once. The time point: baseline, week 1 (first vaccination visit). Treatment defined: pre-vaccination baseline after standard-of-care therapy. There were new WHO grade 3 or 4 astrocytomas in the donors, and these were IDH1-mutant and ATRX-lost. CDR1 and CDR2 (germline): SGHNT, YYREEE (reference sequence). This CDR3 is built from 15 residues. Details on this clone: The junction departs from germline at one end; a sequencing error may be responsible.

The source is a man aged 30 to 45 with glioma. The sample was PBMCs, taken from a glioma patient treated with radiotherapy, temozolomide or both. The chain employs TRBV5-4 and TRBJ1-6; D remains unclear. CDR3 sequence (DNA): TGTGCCAGCACCTTGACTGGTTCGGTTAATTCACCCCTCCACTTT. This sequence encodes CASTLTGSVNSPLHF.